The sequence of this TCR beta chain was determined in a study of shared clonotypes between healthy human individuals. Study details: Per donor, CD8 memory used one plate, CD8 naive used two, CD4 memory used three and CD4 naive used three.

Germline V CDR1 and CDR2: MGHDK, SYGVNS. Between the trimmed V and J ends, which lost 4 bases and 6 bases, there was a span of 7 bases. This CDR3 spans 11 amino acids. Study-wide points: At large depth, rarefaction still showed sorted-subset sequencing to be incomplete. The small donor group covered limited genetic and exposure diversity.

Naive CD8 cells lacked CD45RO, underwent positive selection for CCR7 and left out terminally differentiated effector memory CD45RA+ cells. Turning to this clone: What it recognizes is unknown.

Here immunoSEQ multiplex PCR was the method, and the copy in TCRdb shows in-frame clones only, minus some. Among around 560,000 clones listed, roughly 96% were seen once. The receptor was derived from a woman younger than 45 in good health. The chain has TRBV25-1 and TRBJ2-7, with D hard to call. The sample was naive CD8+ T cells sorted from blood. Here the CDR3 reads CASSGVREQYF. DNA for the CDR3: TGTGCCAGCAGTGGGGTTCGCGAGCAGTACTTC.